This TCR beta chain was identified during a study of Graves' ophthalmopathy and Graves' hyperthyroidism. Regarding the study as a whole: Cross-validated, the 13-signature model showed 87.88%/81.08% sensitivity/specificity, and 80%/75% in the test set. At just over 70% sensitivity and approximately 74% specificity, the model predicted progression of the ophthalmopathy. In blood appeared most of the expanded thyroid clonotypes whose frequency exceeded 0.001.

There are many counts of this clonotype. Its specificity is unknown. The CDR3 is 15 residues long. Germline CDR1 and CDR2: SNHLY and FYNNEI. V trimming: 6 bases; J trimming: 2 bases; junction bases outside the gene matches: 5. RNA transcripts provided the template for amplifying TCR beta CDR3 regions. HTBI primers were used in a first-round RT-PCR, which preceded a second-round multiplex PCR. TCRdb passed the multiplex PCR reads through MiXCR, listing each CDR3 protein once. The data contain more than 1,000,000 distinct CDR3 sequences, about 38% of them singletons. Sequenced: peripheral blood or thyroid tissue (not recorded which). The TCR sequence derives from an adult man with Graves' hyperthyroidism. The chain has TRBV2 and TRBJ1-5; TRBD1 aligns across 9 bases. CDR3 nucleotide sequence: TGTGCCAGCAGGGGGACAGGGTTGGGCAATCAGCCCCAGCATTTT. Residues: CASRGTGLGNQPQHF.